Each of the 16 T cell receptor beta chains below was sequenced from the same sample in a study of CD8 T cells in ankylosing spondylitis. TCRdb ran MiXCR on the 5' RACE reads and lists one entry per CDR3 protein. Here the sample spans 200,000 to 250,000 distinct CDR3 sequences, approximately 10% being singletons. The specimen sequenced was blood, either unsorted or a sorted T cell fraction (not recorded which). The origin of the receptors is a male donor with ankylosing spondylitis or in good health (not recorded which).

This clonotype was seen only a few times. The gene calls are TRBV7-2 and TRBJ2-5; no definite D call. Germline assignment: CDR1 SGHTA and CDR2 FQGNSA. The V end lost 1 base, the J end lost 1 base, and 7 bases lay between the germline ends. CDR3 length: 14 residues. The CDR3 DNA reads as TGTGCCAGCAGCTTAGGATTAGGCCAAGAGACCCAGTACTTC. It translates to CASSLGLGQETQYF.

CDR3 DNA sequence: TGTGCCACCAGCGGACAGGTGGGGGGCGGAGAGACCCAGTACTTC. Amino acid sequence: CATSGQVGGGETQYF. The genes are TRBV24-1 and TRBJ2-5; possibly TRBD1 for D (7 bases). V was pared by 7 bases and J by 4 bases, with 18 bases between. The germline CDR1 and CDR2 sequences are KGHDR and SFDVKD. This CDR3 region has 15 residues.

Details on this clonotype: Since a much larger clone is just one base distant, this may be a read error. V usage is TRBV12-3 or TRBV12-4 and J usage is TRBJ2-7, with D unclear. The V end was cut by 6 bases, the J end by 1 base, with 16 bases between. The CDR3 length is 15 residues. CDR3 DNA sequence: TGTGCCAGCAGCCCCATGGTCTGGGGATCCTACGAGCAGTACTTC. Residues: CASSPMVWGSYEQYF.

This clonotype occurred many times. The V gene is TRBV12-3 or TRBV12-4, the J gene TRBJ2-7; 10 nucleotides match TRBD2. This CDR3 region has 14 residues. J lost 2 bases, V lost 3 bases, and 1 base had no gene match. CDR3 amino acids: CASSFSGGTYEQYF. CDR3 nucleotide sequence: TGTGCCAGCAGTTTTAGCGGGGGGACCTACGAGCAGTACTTC.

This clonotype was counted ten times or more. The chain employs TRBV28 and TRBJ1-5; D is undetermined. This CDR3 contains 16 residues. V was clipped by 7 bases and J by 7 bases, with 23 bases between them. Germline loops: CDR1 MDHEN, CDR2 SYDVKM. As DNA, the CDR3 is TGTGCCAGCATATCCGGGCAGGCGGCCTTCAGCCAGCCCCAGCATTTT. Translated: CASISGQAAFSQPQHF.

This clonotype was observed at least ten times. The junction departs from the called germline gene at one end, perhaps through a read error. The gene calls are TRBV20-1 and TRBJ1-2, with D unclear. CDR1 DFQATT and CDR2 SNEGSKA come from the germline V gene (reference sequence). CDR3 length equals 13 residues. The CDR3 region has the DNA TGCAGTGCTAGGATTAGAGGAGGCTATTCCCACTACTTC. Translation gives CSARIRGGYSHYF.

This clonotype has a count of ten or more. The CDR3 nucleotides are TGTGCCAGCAGTTTCCGGGCCGACACAGATACGCAGTATTTT. Translating gives CASSFRADTDTQYF. The rearrangement joins TRBV12-3 or TRBV12-4 to TRBJ2-3; no firm D call. The CDR3 is made up of 14 amino acids. The V gene lost 3 bases and the J gene lost 2 bases, with 9 bases spanning the gap.

CDR3 nucleotides: TGCGCCAGCAGCCTGGCTGGGACAGGGTTCTACGAGCAGTACTTC. As protein: CASSLAGTGFYEQYF. This rearrangement joins TRBV5-1 to TRBJ2-7; 9 bases align to TRBD1. The CDR3 runs 15 residues. V lost 4 bases, J lost 3 bases, and 8 bases stayed unmatched. Germline V gene data show CDR1 as SGHRS and CDR2 as YFSETQ. Based on the CDR3 plus reference TRBV5-1 and TRBJ2-7, the full variable domain is KAGVTQTPRYLIKTRGQQVTLSCSPISGHRSVSWYQQTPGQGLQFLFEYFSETQRNKGNFPGRFSGRQFSNSRSEMNVSTLELGDSALYLCASSLAGTGFYEQYFGPGTRLTVT.

In its sample, this clonotype was seen a few times. The chain recombines TRBV7-8 with TRBJ2-1, with TRBD2 matching 7 bases. The CDR3 contains 16 residues. With V trimmed by 8 bases and J by 0 bases, 10 bases remained unmatched. Per germline, CDR1 SGHVS and CDR2 FQNEAQ. In DNA form, the CDR3 reads TGTGCCAGCCTTGCCCTGACTAGCCTCTCCTACAATGAGCAGTTCTTC. The encoded protein is CASLALTSLSYNEQFF.

This clonotype has a count of ten or more. The rearrangement uses TRBV15 and TRBJ2-5; the D is unclear. The germline CDR1 and CDR2 sequences are LNHNV and YYDKDF (reference sequence). The CDR3 totals 12 residues. Deletions cut 0 bases from V and 4 bases from J, with 3 bases between. CDR3 amino acids: CATSRDRETQYF. CDR3 coding DNA: TGTGCCACCAGCAGAGATAGAGAGACCCAGTACTTC. Full variable domain (outside the CDR3, taken from reference TRBV15 and TRBJ2-5): DAMVIQNPRYQVTQFGKPVTLSCSQTLNHNVMYWYQQKSSQAPKLLFHYYDKDFNNEADTPDNFQSRRPNTSFCFLDIRSPGLGDTAMYLCATSRDRETQYFGPGTRLLVL.

The rearrangement uses TRBV5-1 and TRBJ2-3; D is possibly TRBD1 or TRBD2 (5 bases each). Germline V CDR1 and CDR2: SGHRS, YFSETQ. CDR3 length equals 15 residues. Trimming cost V 0 bases and J 1 base, with 9 bases left between them. The CDR3 region is CASSLVGDGTDTQYF. As DNA, the CDR3 is TGCGCCAGCAGCTTGGTGGGGGACGGCACAGATACGCAGTATTTT.

This clonotype was detected ten times or more. The rearrangement joins TRBV7-9 to TRBJ1-2, with no clear D. Germline V gene data show CDR1 as SEHNR and CDR2 as FQNEAQ (reference sequence). The CDR3 has 12 amino acids. Trimming shortened V by 7 bases and J by 0 bases, and 6 bases separated the two germline ends. The CDR3: CASTEPNYGYTF. The CDR3 nucleotides read TGTGCCAGCACCGAACCTAACTATGGCTACACCTTC.

This clonotype was counted at least ten times. The genes are TRBV9 and TRBJ2-7, with D maybe TRBD2 (6 bases). With 0 bases removed from V and 3 bases from J, the gap between germline ends came to 13 bases. CDR3 length equals 15 residues. From germline, CDR1 is SGDLS and CDR2 YYNGEE. The CDR3: CASSVATGGIYEQYF. The CDR3 region has the DNA TGTGCCAGCAGCGTAGCTACAGGAGGGATCTACGAGCAGTACTTC.

The sample holds many counts of this clonotype. The V call is TRBV12-3 or TRBV12-4, the J call TRBJ2-1; 13 bases align to TRBD2. This CDR3 has 15 amino acids. The junction had 3 bases not matched to a gene; V was cut back by 6 bases and J by 4 bases. The CDR3 sequence: CASSELAGGYNEQFF. The CDR3 region has the DNA TGTGCCAGCAGCGAACTAGCGGGGGGGTACAATGAGCAGTTCTTC.

At least ten counts were recorded for this clonotype. A read error may produce the germline difference seen at one junction end. The chain couples TRBV5-1 to TRBJ1-2; D remains ambiguous. Per the germline V gene, CDR1 is SGHRS and CDR2 is YFSETQ. CDR3 length equals 13 residues. CDR3 sequence reads: CASSLEGNYGYTF. The CDR3 region has the DNA TGTGCCAGCAGCCTGGAGGGTAACTATGGCTACACCTTC.

This clonotype was counted ten times or more. The chain is built from TRBV7-2 and TRBJ2-3; 7 bases line up with TRBD1. CDR3 length equals 15 residues. In germline, CDR1 is SGHTA, CDR2 FQGNSA. The trim removed 5 bases at V and 0 bases at J, leaving 5 bases unmatched. The DNA of the CDR3 is TGTGCCAGCAGCCGCGACAGGGCAAGCACAGATACGCAGTATTTT. As protein: CASSRDRASTDTQYF.